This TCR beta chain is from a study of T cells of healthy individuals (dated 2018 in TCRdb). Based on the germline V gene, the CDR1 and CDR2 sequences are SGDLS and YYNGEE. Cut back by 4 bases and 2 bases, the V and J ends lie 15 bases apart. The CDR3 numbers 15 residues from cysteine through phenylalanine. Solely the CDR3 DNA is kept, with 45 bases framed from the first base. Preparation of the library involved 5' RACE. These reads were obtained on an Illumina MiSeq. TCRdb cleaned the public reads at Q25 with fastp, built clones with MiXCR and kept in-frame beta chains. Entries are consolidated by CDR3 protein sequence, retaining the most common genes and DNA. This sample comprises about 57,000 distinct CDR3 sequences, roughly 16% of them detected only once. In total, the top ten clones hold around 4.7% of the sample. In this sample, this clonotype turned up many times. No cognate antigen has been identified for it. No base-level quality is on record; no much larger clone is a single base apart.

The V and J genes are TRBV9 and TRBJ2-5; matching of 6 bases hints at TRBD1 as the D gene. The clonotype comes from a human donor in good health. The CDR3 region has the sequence CASSPPGTRQETQYF. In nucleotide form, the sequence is TGTGCCAGCAGCCCACCGGGGACACGACAAGAGACCCAGTACTTC.